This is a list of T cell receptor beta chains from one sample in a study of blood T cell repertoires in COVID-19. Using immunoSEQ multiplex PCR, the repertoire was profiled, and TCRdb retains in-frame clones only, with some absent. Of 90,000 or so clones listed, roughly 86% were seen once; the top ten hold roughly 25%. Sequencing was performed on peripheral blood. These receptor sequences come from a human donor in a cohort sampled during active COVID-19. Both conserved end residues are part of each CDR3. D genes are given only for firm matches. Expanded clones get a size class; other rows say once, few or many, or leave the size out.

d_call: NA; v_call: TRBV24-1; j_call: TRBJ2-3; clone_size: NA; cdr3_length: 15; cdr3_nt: TGTGCCACCAGTGATTTAGGTCAGGGCACAGATACGCAGTATTTT; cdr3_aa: CATSDLGQGTDTQYF
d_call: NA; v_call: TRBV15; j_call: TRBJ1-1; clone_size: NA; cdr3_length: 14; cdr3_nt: TGTGCCACCAGCACCCGACAGGCGAACACTGAAGCTTTCTTT; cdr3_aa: CATSTRQANTEAFF
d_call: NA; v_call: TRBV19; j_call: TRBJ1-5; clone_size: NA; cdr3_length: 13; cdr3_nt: TGTGCCAGTAGTAACACGGGGAATCAGCCCCAGCATTTT; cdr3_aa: CASSNTGNQPQHF
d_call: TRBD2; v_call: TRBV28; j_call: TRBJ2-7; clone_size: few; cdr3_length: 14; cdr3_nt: TGTGCCAGCTCTGGGACTAGTACTACCTACGAGCAGTACTTC; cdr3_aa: CASSGTSTTYEQYF
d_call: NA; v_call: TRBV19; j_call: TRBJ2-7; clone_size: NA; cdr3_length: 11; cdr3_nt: TGTGCCAGTAGTATCGAAGGACTACAGTACTTC; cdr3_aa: CASSIEGLQYF
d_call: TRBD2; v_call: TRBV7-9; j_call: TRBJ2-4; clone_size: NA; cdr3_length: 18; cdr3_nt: TGTGCCAGCAGCCTCGGACTAGCGGGGGGGCTAGCCAAAAACATTCAGTACTTC; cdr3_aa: CASSLGLAGGLAKNIQYF
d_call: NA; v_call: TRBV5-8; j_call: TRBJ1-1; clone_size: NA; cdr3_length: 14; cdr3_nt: TGTGCCAGCAGCTCGGGACTTCTGAACACTGAAGCTTTCTTT; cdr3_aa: CASSSGLLNTEAFF
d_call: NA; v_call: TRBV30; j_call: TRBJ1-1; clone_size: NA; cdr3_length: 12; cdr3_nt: TGTGCCTGGAGTCCCGGGAACACTGAAGCTTTCTTT; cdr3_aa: CAWSPGNTEAFF
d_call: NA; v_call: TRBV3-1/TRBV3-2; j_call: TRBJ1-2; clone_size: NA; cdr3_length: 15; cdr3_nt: TGTGCCAGCAGCCAAGATTTCGCGGGGGCGTATGGCTACACCTTC; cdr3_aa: CASSQDFAGAYGYTF
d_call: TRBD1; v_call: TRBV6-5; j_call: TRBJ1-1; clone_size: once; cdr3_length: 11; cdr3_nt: TGTGCCAGCAGACAGGGGGCTGAAGCTTTCTTT; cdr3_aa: CASRQGAEAFF
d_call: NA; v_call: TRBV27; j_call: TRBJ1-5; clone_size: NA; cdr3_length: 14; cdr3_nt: TGTGCCAGCAGTTTAGGCCAGGCCGTAGGGCCCCAGCATTTT; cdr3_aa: CASSLGQAVGPQHF
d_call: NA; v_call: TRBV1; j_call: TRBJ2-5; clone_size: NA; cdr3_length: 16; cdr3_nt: TGCACCAGCAGCCAAGAAGAGGATACTAGCGGGGAGACCCAGTACTTC; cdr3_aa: CTSSQEEDTSGETQYF
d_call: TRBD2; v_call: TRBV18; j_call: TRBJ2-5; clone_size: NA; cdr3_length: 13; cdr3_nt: TGTGCCAGCTCCCCCAGCGGGAAAGAGACCCAGTACTTC; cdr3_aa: CASSPSGKETQYF
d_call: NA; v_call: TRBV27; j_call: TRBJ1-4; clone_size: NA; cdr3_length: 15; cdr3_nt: TGTGCCAGCAGGCGTACCGGGACTGTGAATGAAAAACTGTTTTTT; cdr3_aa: CASRRTGTVNEKLFF
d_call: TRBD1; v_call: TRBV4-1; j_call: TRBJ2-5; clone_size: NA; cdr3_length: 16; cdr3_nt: TGCGCCAGCAGCCAAGATCGACAGGGCGATCAAGAGACCCAGTACTTC; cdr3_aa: CASSQDRQGDQETQYF
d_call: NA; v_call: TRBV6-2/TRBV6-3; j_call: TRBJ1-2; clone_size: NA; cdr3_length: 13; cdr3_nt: TGTGCCAGCAGTTACGGACAGAACTATGGCTACACCTTC; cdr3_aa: CASSYGQNYGYTF
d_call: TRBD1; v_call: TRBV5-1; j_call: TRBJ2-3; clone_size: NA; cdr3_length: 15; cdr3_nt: TGCGCCAGCAGCCGGGACAGGGGGATGGCAGATACGCAGTATTTT; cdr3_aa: CASSRDRGMADTQYF
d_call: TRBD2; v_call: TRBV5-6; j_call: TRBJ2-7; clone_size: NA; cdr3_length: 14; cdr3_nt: TGTGCCAGCAGTACAAGGGGCGGGGGGCCCGAGCAGTACTTC; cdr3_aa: CASSTRGGGPEQYF
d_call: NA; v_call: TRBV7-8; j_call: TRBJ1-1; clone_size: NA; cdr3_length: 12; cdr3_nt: TGTGCCAGCAGCTTAGGTTTCAGGGAAGCTTTCTTT; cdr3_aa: CASSLGFREAFF
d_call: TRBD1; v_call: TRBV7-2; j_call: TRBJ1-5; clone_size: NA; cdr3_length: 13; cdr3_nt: TGTGCCACCCGACAGGGGGCAGGTCAGCCCCAGCATTTT; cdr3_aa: CATRQGAGQPQHF
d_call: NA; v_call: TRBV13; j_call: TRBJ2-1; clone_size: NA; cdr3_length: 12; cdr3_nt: TGTGCCAGCAGCTACATCAACAATGAGCAGTTCTTC; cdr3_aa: CASSYINNEQFF
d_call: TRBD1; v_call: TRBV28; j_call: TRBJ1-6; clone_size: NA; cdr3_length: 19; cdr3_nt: TGTGCCAGCAGTCACCGGGACAGGGTTTCCCACACCCATAATTCACCCCTCCACTTT; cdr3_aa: CASSHRDRVSHTHNSPLHF
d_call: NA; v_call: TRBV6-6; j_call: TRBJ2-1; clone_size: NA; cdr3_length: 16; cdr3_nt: TGTGCCAGCAGTTACGGGCTCTCGCCAAGACCCAATGAGCAGTTCTTC; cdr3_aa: CASSYGLSPRPNEQFF
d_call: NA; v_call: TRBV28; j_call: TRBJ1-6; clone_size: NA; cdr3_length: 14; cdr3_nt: TGTGCCAGCAGCCCAAGACAGGCGTGGTCACCCCTCCACTTT; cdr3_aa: CASSPRQAWSPLHF